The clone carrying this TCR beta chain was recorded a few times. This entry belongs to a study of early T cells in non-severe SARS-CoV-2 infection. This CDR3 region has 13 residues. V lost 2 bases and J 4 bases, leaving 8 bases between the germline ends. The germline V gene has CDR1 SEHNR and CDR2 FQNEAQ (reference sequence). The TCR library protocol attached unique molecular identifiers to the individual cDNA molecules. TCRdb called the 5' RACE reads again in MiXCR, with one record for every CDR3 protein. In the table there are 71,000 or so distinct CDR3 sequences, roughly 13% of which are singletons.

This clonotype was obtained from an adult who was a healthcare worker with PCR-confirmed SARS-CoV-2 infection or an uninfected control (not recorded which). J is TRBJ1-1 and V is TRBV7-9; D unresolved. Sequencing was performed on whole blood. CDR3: CASSLRESTEAFF. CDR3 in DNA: TGTGCCAGCAGCTTAAGGGAGAGCACTGAAGCTTTCTTT.